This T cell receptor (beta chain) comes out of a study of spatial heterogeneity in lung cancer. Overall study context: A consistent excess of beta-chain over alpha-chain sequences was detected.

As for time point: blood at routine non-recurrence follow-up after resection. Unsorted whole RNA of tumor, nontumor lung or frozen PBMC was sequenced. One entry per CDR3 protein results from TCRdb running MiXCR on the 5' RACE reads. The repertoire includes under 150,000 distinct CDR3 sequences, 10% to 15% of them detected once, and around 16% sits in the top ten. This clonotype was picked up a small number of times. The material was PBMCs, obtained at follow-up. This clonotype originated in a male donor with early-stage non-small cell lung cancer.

CDR3 DNA sequence: TGTGCCAGCAGCCGCCTTGGGAGTGGGAGCACAGATACGCAGTATTTT. Protein product: CASSRLGSGSTDTQYF. The rearrangement uses TRBV5-6 and TRBJ2-3, with a possible D match to TRBD2 (5 bases). The CDR3 consists of 16 residues. Per the germline V gene, CDR1 is SGHDT and CDR2 is YYEEEE. V was shortened by 4 bases and J by 0 bases, with 15 bases between the two germline ends. Looking up the rest from reference TRBV5-6 and TRBJ2-3 gives the full variable domain: DAGVTQSPTHLIKTRGQQVTLRCSPKSGHDTVSWYQQALGQGPQFIFQYYEEEERQRGNFPDRFSGHQFPNYSSELNVNALLLGDSALYLCASSRLGSGSTDTQYFGPGTRLTVL.